Sequencing of this T cell receptor (beta chain) was carried out in a study of blood T cell repertoires in COVID-19. Study details: PBMCs, B-cell-depleted T cells, or T cells were the source of the cDNA or gDNA that made up the material.

The CDR3 is 17 amino acids. The germline V gene has CDR1 LGHDT and CDR2 YNNKEL (reference sequence). The V and J ends lost 2 bases and 0 bases, in that order; junction bases with no gene match: 5. Recruited during active infection, patients (from Seattle) were subsequently followed longitudinally. Methods used by the authors: Estimation of nucleated cell counts was performed using reference gene primer amplification. The table came from immunoSEQ multiplex PCR; TCRdb's copy has only in-frame clones and leaves some out. The DNA was the basis for D and trimming; V, J and clone size are from that table. The sample carries hundreds of thousands of clones, 80% to 90% recorded once.

This sequence joins TRBV3-1 (or the pseudogene TRBV3-2) and TRBJ2-1, with 9 bases matching TRBD2. The sequence was obtained from an older woman with COVID-19, enrolled during active disease. The sample taken for sequencing was peripheral blood. As DNA, the CDR3 is TGTGCCAGCAGCCAACGACTAGCGGCCACCTCCTACAATGAGCAGTTCTTC. Its translation: CASSQRLAATSYNEQFF.